This entry features one T cell receptor beta chain sequence. The antigen remains undetermined. Germline V gene lookup returns CDR1 MNHEY and CDR2 SMNVEV (reference sequence). Trimming removed 4 bases from V and 1 base from J, with 13 bases in between. The CDR3 is 15 residues long. This sample is drawn from a study of T cell responses to AZD1222 COVID-19 vaccine. General study results and limits: Two doses of AZD1222 preceded a rise in Spike-specific TCR breadth and depth.

TCRdb keeps only in-frame clones here, not all; method: immunoSEQ multiplex PCR. The sample lists about 130,000 clones, less than 95% occurring once. This specimen consisted of peripheral blood, obtained on day 0 of AZD1222 vaccination. The chain recombines TRBV27 with TRBJ1-1; D is possibly TRBD1 (6 bases). This sequence originates from an adult in good health. DNA of the CDR3: TGTGCCAGCAGTTCCCTGACAGGCGAGAACACTGAAGCTTTCTTT. Amino acid sequence: CASSSLTGENTEAFF.